Listed below are T cell receptor beta chains from one sample, sequenced in a study of shared clonotypes between healthy human individuals. The protocol was immunoSEQ multiplex PCR, while the TCRdb copy is restricted to in-frame clones and leaves out a portion. The table records about 520,000 clones, 95% to 97% of them present only once. The sequencing input was naive CD4+ T cells sorted from blood. All receptors come from a woman between 25 and 40 years old in good health. The CDR3 runs from the conserved cysteine through the conserved F or W. D genes are given only for firm matches. Only part of the rows carry a size: once, few, many, or a class if the clone is expanded.

d_gene	j_gene	v_gene	abundance	CDR3nt	CDR3aa
.	TRBJ1-1	TRBV6-5	once	TGTGCCAGCAGTTACCTAGACAGGAACACTGAAGCTTTCTTT	CASSYLDRNTEAFF
.	TRBJ1-1	TRBV27	.	TGTGCCAGCAGTTTCACACGAAAGAACACTGAAGCTTTCTTT	CASSFTRKNTEAFF
.	TRBJ1-4	TRBV5-8	.	TGTGCCAGCAGCTTGGACTCCAATTACAATGAAAAACTGTTTTTT	CASSLDSNYNEKLFF
.	TRBJ2-7	TRBV27	.	TGTGCCAGCAGTATAACCAGGAAACGCGGCTACGAGCAGTACTTC	CASSITRKRGYEQYF
.	TRBJ1-2	TRBV29-1	.	TGCAGCGTATGGACAGAATGGACCTATGGCTACACCTTC	CSVWTEWTYGYTF
TRBD1	TRBJ1-2	TRBV4-1	few	TGCGCCAGCAGCCAAGAGGACAGGGCTGGCTACACCTTC	CASSQEDRAGYTF
TRBD2	TRBJ2-1	TRBV25-1	.	TGTGCCAGCAGTGAATACTTAACGGGAGGGAAATATGAGCAGTTCTTC	CASSEYLTGGKYEQFF
.	TRBJ2-2	TRBV5-1	.	TGCGCCAGCAGCTGGGATGGCACCGGGGAGCTGTTTTTT	CASSWDGTGELFF
.	TRBJ1-1	TRBV19	.	TGTGCCAGTAGTAGTGACGGATTTGAAGCTTTCTTT	CASSSDGFEAFF
.	TRBJ2-7	TRBV9	.	TGTGCCAGTGGGACATCCTACGAGCAGTACTTC	CASGTSYEQYF
.	TRBJ1-5	TRBV18	.	TGTGCCAGCTCACCCCCCGGACAGTATAGCAATCAGCCCCAGCATTTT	CASSPPGQYSNQPQHF
TRBD2	TRBJ2-1	TRBV10-3	.	TGTGCCATCAGTGCGCGGGGCGAGCGGGGGAACAATGAGCAGTTCTTC	CAISARGERGNNEQFF
TRBD2	TRBJ2-7	TRBV7-9	.	TGTGCCAGCAGCCTCGGGGGGACTAGCGGGTTTACCTACGAGCAGTACTTC	CASSLGGTSGFTYEQYF
TRBD2	TRBJ2-1	TRBV9	.	TGTGCCAGCACCGGGACTAGCGGATACAATGAGCAGTTCTTC	CASTGTSGYNEQFF
.	TRBJ1-1	TRBV7-9	.	TGTGCCAGCAGCTCACGCGGTGGGGGTCATGGTGTAGCTTTCTTT	CASSSRGGGHGVAFF
TRBD1	TRBJ2-7	TRBV20-1	once	TGCAGTACCGACAGGGTCTACGAGCAGTACTTC	CSTDRVYEQYF
TRBD2	TRBJ2-1	TRBV9	.	TGTGCCAGCAACGTAGGTAATAGCGGGAGGGCGGCCTACAATGAGCAGTTCTTC	CASNVGNSGRAAYNEQFF
.	TRBJ1-2	TRBV6-6	once	TGTGCCAGCAGTTACTTGGGGGACTATGGCTACACCTTC	CASSYLGDYGYTF
.	TRBJ1-1	TRBV11-2	.	TGTGCCAGCAGCTTGCAGGGGATGAACACTGAAGCTTTCTTT	CASSLQGMNTEAFF
.	TRBJ1-1	TRBV15	.	TGTGCCACCAGCAGGGACATAGTTAACACTGAAGCTTTCTTT	CATSRDIVNTEAFF
TRBD1	TRBJ1-1	TRBV19	.	TGTGCCAGTAGTCCCCGGGACAGGGTGGCAGCTTTCTTT	CASSPRDRVAAFF
.	TRBJ1-2	TRBV28	.	TGTGCCAGCAGCCTTCCGGGACGGAGGAACTATGGCTACACCTTC	CASSLPGRRNYGYTF
.	TRBJ1-4	TRBV27	.	TGTGCCAGCAGTTTCTTCGGGACCCTGGGGACTAATGAAAAACTGTTTTTT	CASSFFGTLGTNEKLFF
.	TRBJ2-1	TRBV29-1	once	TGCAGCGTTGGACTCTTGGTCAATGAGCAGTTCTTC	CSVGLLVNEQFF
TRBD1	TRBJ1-5	TRBV28	.	TGTGCCAGCAGAAGGGGACAGGGGGCCGGTCAGCCCCAGCATTTT	CASRRGQGAGQPQHF
.	TRBJ1-2	TRBV6-1	.	TGTGCCAGCAGGCCCTATCGGCAGTCTAACTATGGCTACACCTTC	CASRPYRQSNYGYTF
TRBD2	TRBJ2-1	TRBV9	.	TGTGCCAGCAGCCCGACTAGCGGGACCGTTGAGCAGTTCTTC	CASSPTSGTVEQFF
.	TRBJ2-2	TRBV5-1	.	TGCGCCAGCAGCTTGGGGGGAAGCGGAAACACCGGGGAGCTGTTTTTT	CASSLGGSGNTGELFF
.	TRBJ1-1	TRBV5-1	.	TGCGCCAGCAGCTTTTTCGGCGGGGAGAACACTGAAGCTTTCTTT	CASSFFGGENTEAFF
.	TRBJ1-3	TRBV19	.	TGTGCCACCCGGGACCGCCGAAACACCATATATTTT	CATRDRRNTIYF
.	TRBJ2-5	TRBV2	.	TGTGCCAGCAAGAGGAGCCCAACGGGTGAGACCCAGTACTTC	CASKRSPTGETQYF
.	TRBJ1-1	TRBV5-1	.	TGCGCCAGCAGCGACCGGACAGTCACTGAAGCTTTCTTT	CASSDRTVTEAFF
.	TRBJ1-5	TRBV6-5	.	TGTGCCAGCAGCCCCCGTATACGCAATCAGCCCCAGCATTTT	CASSPRIRNQPQHF
.	TRBJ2-7	TRBV6-5	.	TGTGCCAGCAGTTACGAAAGGTACTCCTACGAGCAGTACTTC	CASSYERYSYEQYF
.	TRBJ2-2	TRBV29-1	.	TGCAGCGCCTCGGATTTTGGGGTAACCGGGGAGCTGTTTTTT	CSASDFGVTGELFF
.	TRBJ1-5	TRBV19	once	TGTGCCAGTAGTATAGGAGGCTTGGGCAATCAGCCCCAGCATTTT	CASSIGGLGNQPQHF